The clone carrying this TCR beta chain was seen repeatedly, ten times or more. Its antigen is unidentified. This specimen comes from a study of early T cells in non-severe SARS-CoV-2 infection. Study as a whole: Sequencing of bulk RNA from unsorted whole blood was done, without chain pairing.

Separate cDNA molecules each had unique molecular identifiers attached to them. TCRdb reanalysed the 5' RACE reads using MiXCR and keeps one entry per CDR3 protein. The sample has 37,000 or so distinct CDR3 sequences; over 4.5% are singletons. Germline V lookup: CDR1 DFQATT, CDR2 SNEGSKA (reference sequence). The CDR3 sequence is 14 residues long. Trimming removed 5 bases at V and 5 bases at J, with 16 bases between. Study-wide findings and caveats: Missing private and CD4 specificities, VDJdb matching favored anti-spike CD8 responses.

The specimen was whole blood. This TCR was recovered from an adult who was a healthcare worker with PCR-confirmed SARS-CoV-2 infection or an uninfected control (not recorded which). This rearrangement joins TRBV20-1 to TRBJ1-5, with D possibly being TRBD1 (5 bases). CDR3 DNA: TGCAGTGCTCACCTGGGGCGCCTAGATCAGCCCCAGCATTTT. Protein sequence: CSAHLGRLDQPQHF.